Listed below are T cell receptor beta chains from one sample, sequenced in a study of response to subunit inactivated influenza vaccine. TCRdb reprocessed the RT-PCR reads via MiXCR and lists one record per CDR3 protein. The top ten clones hold approximately 7.8% of a sample with more than 200,000 distinct CDR3 sequences, 12% of them seen once. This specimen was non-naive T cells sorted from PBMCs, taken 14 to 15 days before vaccination. These receptors all come from a man aged 45 to 65 who received an inactivated influenza vaccine. Each CDR3 is given with its conserved first and last residue. The D gene is left open where the match is weak. Part of the rows lack a size; the others show once, few, many or a class for expanded clones.

j_gene,d_gene,abundance,v_gene,CDR3nt,CDR3aa
TRBJ2-5,TRBD2,few,TRBV29-1,TGCAGCGTTGAACATCCAGCGGGGCTGGAGACCCAGTACTTC,CSVEHPAGLETQYF
TRBJ2-7,NA,NA,TRBV6-1,TGTGCCAGCGGCTCGGGGCAGGGGCCTTACGAGCAGTACTTC,CASGSGQGPYEQYF
TRBJ2-3,TRBD1,NA,TRBV4-3,TGCGCCAGCAGCCGGGGGACAGGGGGCGGAGGTAAAAGCACAGATACGCAGTATTTT,CASSRGTGGGGKSTDTQYF
TRBJ1-1,NA,NA,TRBV6-1,TGTGCCAGCAGTGAAGCTCATCTCAGGGTTAACACTGAAGCTTTCTTT,CASSEAHLRVNTEAFF
TRBJ2-5,NA,NA,TRBV20-1,TGCAGTGCTAGCGTAAGGCAACTAGCCGGAGAGACCCAGTACTTC,CSASVRQLAGETQYF
TRBJ1-5,NA,many,TRBV20-1,TGCAGTGCTAGACCCGGGAGGGTCAATCAGCCCCAGCATTTT,CSARPGRVNQPQHF
TRBJ1-1,TRBD1,many,TRBV4-3,TGCGCCAGCAGCCGGATGACAGGGGGCACGACTGAAGCTTTCTTT,CASSRMTGGTTEAFF
TRBJ1-1,NA,many,TRBV27,TGTGCCAGCAGTTTAGGAGCCAAGAACACTGAAGCTTTCTTT,CASSLGAKNTEAFF
TRBJ1-6,TRBD1,NA,TRBV7-8,TGTGCCAGCAGCGAACCCGGACAGGCCTATAATTCACCCCTCCACTTT,CASSEPGQAYNSPLHF
TRBJ2-5,NA,many,TRBV6-2/TRBV6-3,TGTGCCAGCAGTTATTTCGGGGGATCAGTAGAGACCCAGTACTTC,CASSYFGGSVETQYF
TRBJ1-6,NA,NA,TRBV18,TGTGCCAGCTCACGCGAGGCGAATTCACCCCTCCACTTT,CASSREANSPLHF
TRBJ2-5,NA,NA,TRBV9,TGTGCCAGCAGCAAGGGGGGAGAGACCCAGTACTTC,CASSKGGETQYF
TRBJ2-2,NA,few,TRBV20-1,TGCAGTGCTAGAGGAGTGAACACCGGGGAGCTGTTTTTT,CSARGVNTGELFF
TRBJ1-6,TRBD1,NA,TRBV6-1,TGTGCCAGCAGTCCACTGACAGGGGGCGATTCACCCCTCCACTTT,CASSPLTGGDSPLHF
TRBJ2-3,NA,few,TRBV18,TGTGCCAGCTCACGCTCTACAGGTTGGGATACGCAGTATTTT,CASSRSTGWDTQYF
TRBJ2-7,NA,NA,TRBV6-1,TGTGCCAGCAGTACGCCCCGCTCCTACGAGCAGTACTTC,CASSTPRSYEQYF
TRBJ1-5,TRBD1,NA,TRBV5-5,TGTGCCAGCAGCTGGGGACAGGTTAATAGCAATCAGCCCCAGCATTTT,CASSWGQVNSNQPQHF
TRBJ1-2,NA,few,TRBV5-1,TGCGCCAGCAGCTTGGCCGACAGCAGTGGCTACACCTTC,CASSLADSSGYTF
TRBJ2-7,NA,many,TRBV20-1,TGCAGTGCTAGAGGGGGCGTAGGCTCCTACGAGCAGTACTTC,CSARGGVGSYEQYF
TRBJ2-1,TRBD2,few,TRBV14,TGTGCCAGCAGCCGACTAGCGGGAGGTGTAAATGAGCAGTTCTTC,CASSRLAGGVNEQFF
TRBJ1-5,NA,NA,TRBV12-3/TRBV12-4,TGTGCCAGCAGGTATGGGGGGCAGCCCCAGCATTTT,CASRYGGQPQHF
TRBJ2-7,NA,NA,TRBV12-3/TRBV12-4,TGTGCCAGCACCTCATACCCCGGAGGCGAGCAGTACTTC,CASTSYPGGEQYF
TRBJ2-5,NA,few,TRBV27,TGTGCCAGCAGTGAGGGTTATAGAGAGACCCAGTACTTC,CASSEGYRETQYF
TRBJ2-5,NA,once,TRBV4-1,TGCGCCAGCAGCCCGATGGGGCAGCAAGAGACCCAGTACTTC,CASSPMGQQETQYF
TRBJ2-5,NA,few,TRBV6-1,TGTGCCAGCAGGCCCCACCGGATTCAAGAGACCCAGTACTTC,CASRPHRIQETQYF
TRBJ2-7,NA,few,TRBV7-8,TGTGCCAGCAGCCCTTTTATGGCGGTCTACGAGCAGTACTTC,CASSPFMAVYEQYF
TRBJ1-3,NA,NA,TRBV10-3,TGTGCCATCATGGGTTCTGGAAACACCATATATTTT,CAIMGSGNTIYF
TRBJ2-1,TRBD1,NA,TRBV7-7,TGTGCCAGCAGCCCAGGACAGGGGCTATACAATGAGCAGTTCTTC,CASSPGQGLYNEQFF
TRBJ1-4,NA,NA,TRBV12-3/TRBV12-4,TGTGCCAGCAGTTTTTCAGCTCGTGAAAAACTGTTTTTT,CASSFSAREKLFF
TRBJ2-7,NA,NA,TRBV11-2,TGTGCCAGCAGCCCATTCTCCCGAGGGTCCTCCTACGAGCAGTACTTC,CASSPFSRGSSYEQYF
TRBJ2-1,NA,NA,TRBV24-1,TGTGCCACCAGCGCCACCTCGGGCCCCCCCTACAATGAGCAGTTCTTC,CATSATSGPPYNEQFF
TRBJ2-5,NA,medium-sized,TRBV10-3,TGTGCCATCAGTGATGGTAGTAGGGGAGAGACCCAGTACTTC,CAISDGSRGETQYF
TRBJ2-3,TRBD1,few,TRBV29-1,TGCAGCGTTGCCCGGGACAGGGGGCGGGATACGCAGTATTTT,CSVARDRGRDTQYF
TRBJ1-4,NA,few,TRBV20-1,TGCAGTGCGTCCAGGGATGGCGAAAAACTGTTTTTT,CSASRDGEKLFF
TRBJ2-2,NA,NA,TRBV7-9,TGTGCCAGCAGCTCAAGCGACCAGGGAACCGGGGAGCTGTTTTTT,CASSSSDQGTGELFF
TRBJ2-2,TRBD2,few,TRBV11-1,TGTGCCAGCAGGCTTCCCTTTCGTCTAGCGGGGAACACCGGGGAGCTGTTTTTT,CASRLPFRLAGNTGELFF
TRBJ2-7,TRBD1,few,TRBV11-2,TGTGCCAGCAGCTTAGGAGGACAGGGGGCAGGCTACGAGCAGTACTTC,CASSLGGQGAGYEQYF
TRBJ2-7,NA,NA,TRBV20-1,TGCAGTGCTAGATCTGTGGGATTCGAGCAGTACTTC,CSARSVGFEQYF
TRBJ2-7,TRBD1,many,TRBV3-1,TGTGCCAGCAGCCCCTCGTACCGCGGGACAGGGGGCAACGAGCAGTACTTC,CASSPSYRGTGGNEQYF
TRBJ2-1,NA,few,TRBV28,TGTGCCAGCAGTTTGCGGGATGAGCAGTTCTTC,CASSLRDEQFF
TRBJ1-4,TRBD1,many,TRBV5-5,TGTGCCAGCAGCCTACCGGGACAGGGTGGTGAAAAACTGTTTTTT,CASSLPGQGGEKLFF
TRBJ2-1,NA,NA,TRBV21-1,TGTGCCAGCAGCAAAGTGAGGGACAGGGAATGTAGGAATGAGCAGTTCTTC,CASSKVRDRECRNEQFF
TRBJ2-1,TRBD2,NA,TRBV3-1,TGTGCCAGCTCCCGGCAGGGAGGGTATGAGCAGTTCTTC,CASSRQGGYEQFF
TRBJ1-6,NA,many,TRBV7-2,TGTGCCAGCACCCTCTCGGCAGTTAATTCACCCCTCCACTTT,CASTLSAVNSPLHF
TRBJ2-3,NA,many,TRBV10-3,TGTGCCATCCGGTTAGGCGGTTCAGATACGCAGTATTTT,CAIRLGGSDTQYF
TRBJ1-6,TRBD1,few,TRBV6-6,TGTGCCAGCAGGTCTTCGACAGGGGGTCCCCTCCACTTT,CASRSSTGGPLHF
TRBJ2-5,NA,NA,TRBV4-3,TGCGCCAGCAGCCAAGTGACGGGGGCGGGAGAGACCCAGTACTTC,CASSQVTGAGETQYF
TRBJ2-1,TRBD1,once,TRBV7-9,TGTGCCAGCAGCTTAGGGTACGACAGGGGAACCTACAATGAGCAGTTCTTC,CASSLGYDRGTYNEQFF
TRBJ2-7,NA,many,TRBV27,TGTGCCAGCACCTCGGGTAGCTACGAGCAGTACTTC,CASTSGSYEQYF
TRBJ1-5,NA,many,TRBV28,TGTGCCAGCAGCCTCGTATATAGCAATCAGCCCCAGCATTTT,CASSLVYSNQPQHF
TRBJ2-4,TRBD2,NA,TRBV5-1,TGCGCCAGCAGCTTGGGGGAGGGCAAAAACATTCAGTACTTC,CASSLGEGKNIQYF
TRBJ2-1,TRBD1,few,TRBV9,TGTGCCAGTAGTCAACGGGACAGGGGCTTCAATGAGCAGTTCTTC,CASSQRDRGFNEQFF
TRBJ2-2,NA,NA,TRBV6-1,TGTGCCAGCACCTCGGCTGGGCTAGCTAGGGGGGAGCTGTTTTTT,CASTSAGLARGELFF